This T cell receptor beta chain was profiled in a study of T cell repertoires in ileal Crohn's disease. This CDR3 spans 12 amino acids. Trimming cost V 4 bases and J 5 bases, with 8 bases left between them. The germline CDR1 and CDR2 sequences are MNHNS and SASEGT. As regards this clone: No antigen is known for it.

Study findings and constraints: Mucosal expansions were suggested to be mainly CD8 T cells.

Clones were read by immunoSEQ multiplex PCR, and TCRdb kept only the in-frame ones, dropping some. The sample has some 14,000 clones, around 80% seen once. The sample was ileal tissue. The chain has TRBV6-1 and TRBJ2-5, with D uncertain. The origin of this receptor is an adult with Crohn's disease. In DNA, the CDR3 is TGTGCCAGCAGTGTCAGTACCGAGACCCAGTACTTC. It specifies CASSVSTETQYF.